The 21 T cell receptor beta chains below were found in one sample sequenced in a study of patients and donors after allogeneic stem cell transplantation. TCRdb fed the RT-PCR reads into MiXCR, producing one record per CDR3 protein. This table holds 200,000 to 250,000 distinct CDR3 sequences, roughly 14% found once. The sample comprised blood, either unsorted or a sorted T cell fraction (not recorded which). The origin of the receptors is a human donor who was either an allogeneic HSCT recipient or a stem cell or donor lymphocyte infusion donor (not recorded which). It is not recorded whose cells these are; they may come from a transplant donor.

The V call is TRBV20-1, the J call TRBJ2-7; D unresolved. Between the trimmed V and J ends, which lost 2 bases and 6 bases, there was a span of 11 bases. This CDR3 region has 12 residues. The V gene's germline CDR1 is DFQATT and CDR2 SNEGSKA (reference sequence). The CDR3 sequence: CSARLMVGEQYF. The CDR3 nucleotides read TGCAGTGCTAGATTAATGGTGGGCGAGCAGTACTTC.

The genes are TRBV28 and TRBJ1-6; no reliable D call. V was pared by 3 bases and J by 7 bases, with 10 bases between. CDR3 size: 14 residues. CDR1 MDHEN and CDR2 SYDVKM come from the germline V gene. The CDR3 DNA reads TGTGCCAGCAGTTTGCAGGCGCGAAATTCACCCCTCCACTTT. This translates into CASSLQARNSPLHF.

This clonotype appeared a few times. The CDR3 loop is CASSVDGPGLDTQYF. The DNA for the CDR3 is TGTGCCAGCAGCGTAGATGGGCCAGGGCTAGATACGCAGTATTTT. The chain couples TRBV9 to TRBJ2-3, with a weak D call TRBD1 (5 bases). Germline CDR1 SGDLS, CDR2 YYNGEE. V was pared by 0 bases and J by 5 bases, with 13 bases between. CDR3 length: 15 residues.

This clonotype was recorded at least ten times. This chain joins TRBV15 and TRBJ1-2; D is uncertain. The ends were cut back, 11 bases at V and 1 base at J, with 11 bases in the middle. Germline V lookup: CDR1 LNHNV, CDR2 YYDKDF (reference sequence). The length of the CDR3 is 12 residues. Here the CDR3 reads CAAATVNYGYTF. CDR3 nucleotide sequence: TGTGCCGCGGCAACAGTTAACTATGGCTACACCTTC.

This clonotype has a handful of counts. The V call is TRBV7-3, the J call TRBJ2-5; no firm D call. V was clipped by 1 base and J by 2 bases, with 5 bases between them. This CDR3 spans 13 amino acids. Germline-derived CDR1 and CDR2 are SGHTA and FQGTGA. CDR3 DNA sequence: TGTGCCAGCAGCTTAAGACGGCAAGAGACCCAGTACTTC. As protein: CASSLRRQETQYF.

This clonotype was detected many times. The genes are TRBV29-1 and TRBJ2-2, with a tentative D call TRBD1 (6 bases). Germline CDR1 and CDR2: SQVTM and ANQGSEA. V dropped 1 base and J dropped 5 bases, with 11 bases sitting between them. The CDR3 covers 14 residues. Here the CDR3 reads CSVEAAGATGELFF. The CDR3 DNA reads TGCAGCGTTGAAGCGGCAGGGGCTACCGGGGAGCTGTTTTTT.

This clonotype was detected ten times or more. The CDR3 sequence: CASSWASRETQYF. For the CDR3, the DNA is TGTGCCAGCAGTTGGGCCTCTCGGGAGACCCAGTACTTC. This chain links TRBV12-3 or TRBV12-4 with TRBJ2-5; D ambiguous. Trimming removed 4 bases at V and 5 bases at J, with 11 bases between. CDR3 length equals 13 residues.

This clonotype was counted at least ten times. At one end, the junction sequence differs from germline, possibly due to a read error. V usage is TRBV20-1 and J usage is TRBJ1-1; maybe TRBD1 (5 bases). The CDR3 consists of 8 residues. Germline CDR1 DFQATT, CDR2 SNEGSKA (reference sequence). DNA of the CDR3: TGCAGTTCCAAGGGGCGCCAGTTT. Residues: CSSKGRQF.

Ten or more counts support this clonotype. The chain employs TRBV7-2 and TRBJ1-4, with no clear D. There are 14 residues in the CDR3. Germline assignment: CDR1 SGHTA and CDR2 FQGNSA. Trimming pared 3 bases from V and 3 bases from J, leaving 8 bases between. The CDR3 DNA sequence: TGTGCCAGCAGCTTGGACGGTTCTAATGAAAAACTGTTTTTT. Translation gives CASSLDGSNEKLFF.

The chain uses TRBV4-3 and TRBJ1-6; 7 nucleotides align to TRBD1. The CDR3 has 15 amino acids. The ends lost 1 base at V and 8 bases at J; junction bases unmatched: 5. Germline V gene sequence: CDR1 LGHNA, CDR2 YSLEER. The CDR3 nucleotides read TGCGCCAGCAGCCAAGCGGACAGGAGAGATTCACCCCTCCACTTT. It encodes CASSQADRRDSPLHF.

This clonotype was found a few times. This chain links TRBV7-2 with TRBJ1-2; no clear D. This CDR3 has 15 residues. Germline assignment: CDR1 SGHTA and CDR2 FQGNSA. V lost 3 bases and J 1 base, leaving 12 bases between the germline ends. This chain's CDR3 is CASSLTEVFNYGYTF. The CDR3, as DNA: TGTGCCAGCAGCTTGACGGAAGTTTTTAACTATGGCTACACCTTC.

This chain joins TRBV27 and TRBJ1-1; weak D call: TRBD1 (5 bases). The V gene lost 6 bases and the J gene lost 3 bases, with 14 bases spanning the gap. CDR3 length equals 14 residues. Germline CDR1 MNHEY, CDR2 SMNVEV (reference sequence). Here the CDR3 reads CASRPRRGDTEAFF. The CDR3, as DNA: TGTGCCAGCAGACCTCGCCGGGGGGACACTGAAGCTTTCTTT.

Here the CDR3 DNA reads TGTGCCAGCAGCTACAGGGGTGTAGGGGAGCTGTTTTTT. Its translation: CASSYRGVGELFF. The chain uses TRBV13 and TRBJ2-2; 7 nucleotides match TRBD1. V was clipped by 4 bases and J by 8 bases; unmatched bases: 4. CDR1 is PRHDT and CDR2 is FYEKMQ in the germline V gene (reference sequence). The CDR3 sequence is 13 residues long.

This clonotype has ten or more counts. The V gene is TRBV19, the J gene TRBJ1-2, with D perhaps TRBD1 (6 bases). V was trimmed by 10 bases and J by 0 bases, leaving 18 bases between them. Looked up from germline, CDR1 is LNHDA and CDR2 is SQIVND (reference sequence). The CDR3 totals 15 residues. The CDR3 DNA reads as TGTGCCACCCATGATGGGGGCCTCACTAACTATGGCTACACCTTC. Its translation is CATHDGGLTNYGYTF.

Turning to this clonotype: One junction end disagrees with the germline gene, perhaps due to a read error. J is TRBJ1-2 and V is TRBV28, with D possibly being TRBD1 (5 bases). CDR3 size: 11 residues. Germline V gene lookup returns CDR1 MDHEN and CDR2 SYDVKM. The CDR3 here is CASGTGVNLVF. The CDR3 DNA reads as TGTGCCAGCGGAACAGGTGTTAACTTGGTTTTC.

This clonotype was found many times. The DNA of the CDR3 is TGCAGTGCGGAAACAGGGGGCCGAGAGCAGCCCCAGCATTTT. Residues: CSAETGGREQPQHF. This chain uses TRBV20-1 with TRBJ1-5; 9 bases line up with TRBD1. CDR1 and CDR2 (germline): DFQATT, SNEGSKA (reference sequence). V lost 6 bases to trimming and J lost 7 bases; unmatched junction nucleotides: 10. The CDR3 runs 14 residues.

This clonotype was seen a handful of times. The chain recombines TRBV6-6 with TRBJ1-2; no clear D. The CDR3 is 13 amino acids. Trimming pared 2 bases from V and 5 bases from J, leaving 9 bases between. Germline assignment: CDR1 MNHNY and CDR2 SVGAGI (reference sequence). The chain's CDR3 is CASSYDSQYGYTF. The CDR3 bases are TGTGCCAGCAGTTACGATTCCCAGTATGGCTACACCTTC.

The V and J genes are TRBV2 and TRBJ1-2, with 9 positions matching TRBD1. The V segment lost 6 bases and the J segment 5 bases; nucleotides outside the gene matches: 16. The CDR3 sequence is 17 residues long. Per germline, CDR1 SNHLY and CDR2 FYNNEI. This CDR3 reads CASSLLGTGTPAYGYTF. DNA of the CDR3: TGTGCCAGCAGCCTGCTCGGGACAGGGACTCCTGCTTATGGCTACACCTTC.

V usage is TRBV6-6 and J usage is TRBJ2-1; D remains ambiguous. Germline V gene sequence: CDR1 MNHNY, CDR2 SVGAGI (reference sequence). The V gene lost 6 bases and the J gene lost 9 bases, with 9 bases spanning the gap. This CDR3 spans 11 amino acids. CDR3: CASSPSSEQFF. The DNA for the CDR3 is TGTGCCAGCAGCCCGTCAAGTGAGCAGTTCTTC.

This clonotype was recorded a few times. This chain's CDR3 is CASRGGGQGSGELFF. The CDR3 nucleotides read TGTGCCAGCAGAGGTGGGGGACAGGGATCCGGGGAGCTGTTTTTT. The J gene is TRBJ2-2, the V gene TRBV19; TRBD1 agrees at 9 bases. The CDR3 is 15 amino acids. Germline CDR1 LNHDA, CDR2 SQIVND (reference sequence). Trimming cost V 9 bases and J 6 bases; bases outside gene matches: 11.

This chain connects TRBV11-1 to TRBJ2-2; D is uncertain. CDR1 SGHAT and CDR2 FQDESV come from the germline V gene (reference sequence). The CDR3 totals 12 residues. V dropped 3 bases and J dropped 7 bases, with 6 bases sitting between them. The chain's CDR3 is CASSFADGELFF. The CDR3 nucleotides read TGTGCCAGCAGCTTCGCTGACGGGGAGCTGTTTTTT.